This T cell receptor beta chain was profiled in a study of cytomegalovirus exposure and HLA in healthy donors. Findings of the study overall: Sequencing likely produced, as an artifact, a cluster of highly shared sequence variants. Fewer N-insertions (relative to the approximately 700-donor mean) were reportedly seen in an Asian-associated ancestry cluster in a later analysis.

The CDR3 sequence is 11 residues long. CDR1 and CDR2 (germline): SNHLY, FYNNEI. The V and J ends lost 8 bases and 7 bases respectively, with 11 bases between them. The PCR ran on 60 Vbeta and 13 Jbeta primers. Method: immunoSEQ multiplex PCR; TCRdb's copy keeps in-frame clones and lacks some. This repertoire includes about 150,000 clones. Each of the donors was a healthy bone marrow donor. As for this clone: Its antigen is as yet unknown.

Sequencing input: PBMCs. This TCR was sampled from a woman between 50 and 59 years old in good health and CMV-seronegative. The chain is built from TRBV2 and TRBJ1-1; the D gene is possibly TRBD1 (5 bases). CDR3 sequence: CASGGGSEAFF. The DNA of the CDR3 is TGTGCCAGCGGGGGGGGGAGTGAAGCTTTCTTT.